What follows are 2 T cell receptor beta chains derived from one specimen sequenced in a study of cytomegalovirus exposure and HLA in healthy donors. 60 Vbeta and 13 Jbeta primers were used in PCR. Profiling relied on immunoSEQ multiplex PCR, and the TCRdb table lists in-frame clones only, not all of them. This sample yields approximately 180,000 clones, of which around 75% are seen a single time; 2.9% belongs to the top ten. Sample: PBMCs. The receptor set was obtained from a male donor in good health and CMV-seronegative.

The V gene is TRBV6-6, the J gene TRBJ2-7; 9 bases are shared with TRBD2. CDR1 is MNHNY, CDR2 SVGAGI, per germline (reference sequence). The CDR3 consists of 15 residues. Losses at the gene ends were 2 bases for V and 1 base for J; bases not matched to a gene: 3. DNA of the CDR3: TGTGCCAGCAGTTACGGACTAGCGACTTCCTACGAGCAGTACTTC. Protein product: CASSYGLATSYEQYF.

This clone was seen only once. The chain uses TRBV7-8 and TRBJ1-5, with 9 bases lining up with TRBD1. Germline assignment: CDR1 SGHVS and CDR2 FQNEAQ. The CDR3 runs to 15 residues. Unmatched junction bases numbered 5, after V lost 1 base and J lost 7 bases. The CDR3 loop is CASSLGGTGSQPQHF. As DNA, the CDR3 is TGTGCCAGCAGCTTAGGAGGGACAGGGTCACAGCCCCAGCATTTT.